The 18 T cell receptor beta chains below were found in one sample sequenced in a study of T cells in Graves' hyperthyroidism and ophthalmopathy. RNA transcripts provided the source from which TCR beta CDR3 regions were amplified. The TCR CDR3 first-round RT-PCR relied on the HTBI primer set. TCRdb independently ran MiXCR on the multiplex PCR reads; one entry per CDR3 protein. The sample shows about 290,000 distinct CDR3 sequences, approximately 12% of them seen only once. Sequenced material: blood. These receptors were taken from a woman between 25 and 40 years old with Graves' hyperthyroidism that later progressed to Graves' ophthalmopathy.

The J gene is TRBJ2-6, the V gene TRBV19; D possibly corresponds to TRBD2 (5 bases). Per germline, CDR1 LNHDA and CDR2 SQIVND (reference sequence). The CDR3 loop spans 16 amino acids. V was shortened by 4 bases and J by 4 bases, with 14 bases between the two germline ends. Here the CDR3 reads CASSTPGGRGANVLTF. CDR3 nucleotides: TGTGCCAGTAGTACCCCCGGCGGGCGAGGGGCCAACGTCCTGACTTTC.

In its sample, this clonotype was seen a few times. The chain links TRBV5-1 to TRBJ2-7; 9 positions agree with TRBD2. Germline values: CDR1 SGHRS, CDR2 YFSETQ. The CDR3 has 16 amino acids. Trimming at V came to 4 bases and at J to 7 bases, leaving 15 bases not matched to a gene. CDR3 in DNA: TGCGCCAGCAGCCCGGTAGCGGGAGCCGCCGGAGGGGAGCAGTACTTC. Amino acids: CASSPVAGAAGGEQYF.

J is TRBJ2-5 and V is TRBV12-3 or TRBV12-4; 9 bases are a match to TRBD2. The CDR3 extends over 15 amino acids. J lost 2 bases, V lost 3 bases, and 4 bases had no gene match. CDR3 DNA: TGTGCCAGCAGTTTGCTAGCGGGAAGACAAGAGACCCAGTACTTC. Translated, it gives CASSLLAGRQETQYF.

The J gene is TRBJ2-1, the V gene TRBV19, with TRBD2 matching over 11 bases. The germline V gene encodes CDR1 LNHDA and CDR2 SQIVND (reference sequence). V shed 7 bases, J shed 8 bases, and the junction held 7 bases outside the gene matches. The length of the CDR3 is 14 residues. The CDR3 nucleotides read TGTGCCAGTACCGTAGCGGGAGGGCCCGATGAGCAGTTCTTC. This translates into CASTVAGGPDEQFF.

This sequence joins TRBV19 and TRBJ2-7; 12 bases map to TRBD2. CDR1 is LNHDA, CDR2 SQIVND, per germline (reference sequence). V gave up 8 bases and J gave up 0 bases; unmatched junction bases: 2. There are 14 residues in the CDR3. The CDR3 region is CASRTSGASYEQYF. As DNA, the CDR3 is TGTGCCAGTCGGACTAGCGGGGCCTCCTACGAGCAGTACTTC.

This clonotype was recorded at least ten times. V usage is TRBV11-2 and J usage is TRBJ2-3; 12 nucleotides agree with TRBD2. The CDR3 contains 14 residues. Germline CDR1 reads SGHAT; CDR2 reads FQNNGV. The V segment lost 7 bases and the J segment 10 bases; nucleotides outside the gene matches: 9. The DNA of the CDR3 is TGTGCCAGCACTCCCGGACTAGCGGGGTCTGCGCAGTATTTT. As protein: CASTPGLAGSAQYF.

This clonotype was picked up many times. The gene calls are TRBV7-9 and TRBJ2-3; D might be TRBD1 (6 bases). The CDR3 extends over 13 amino acids. Germline loops: CDR1 SEHNR, CDR2 FQNEAQ (reference sequence). V shed 3 bases and J shed 7 bases, with 11 bases lying between them. CDR3 region: CASSFPGHNTQYF. For the CDR3, the DNA is TGTGCCAGCAGCTTCCCGGGACACAATACGCAGTATTTT.

This chain links TRBV19 with TRBJ2-6; D not certain. Per germline, CDR1 LNHDA and CDR2 SQIVND (reference sequence). This CDR3 comprises 14 residues. V gave up 4 bases and J gave up 4 bases, with 8 bases separating them. The CDR3 loop is CASSNWTGANVLTF. CDR3 in DNA: TGTGCCAGTAGTAATTGGACCGGGGCCAACGTCCTGACTTTC.

This clonotype was counted ten times or more. This chain connects TRBV27 to TRBJ2-1, with 14 bases aligning to TRBD2. The junction had 11 bases not matched to a gene; V was cut back by 5 bases and J by 2 bases. Germline V gene data show CDR1 as MNHEY and CDR2 as SMNVEV (reference sequence). The CDR3 contains 19 residues. Here the CDR3 DNA reads TGTGCCAGCAGTCAAACGGGACTAGCGGGAGCACTGACCTACAATGAGCAGTTCTTC. Translating gives CASSQTGLAGALTYNEQFF.

In this sample, this clonotype turned up many times. At one of its ends the junction is not consistent with the germline gene, which may arise from a read error. The V gene is TRBV6-6, the J gene TRBJ2-2; D call uncertain. This CDR3 comprises 13 residues. The germline V gene encodes CDR1 MNHNY and CDR2 SVGAGI (reference sequence). The CDR3 protein is CASSYSNTGELFF. Here the CDR3 DNA reads TGTGCCAGCAGTTACTCGAATACCGGGGAGCTGTTTTTT.

This clonotype was found many times. The chain couples TRBV30 to TRBJ2-2, with a possible D match to TRBD2 (6 bases). The CDR3 runs 14 residues. The germline V gene has CDR1 GTSNPN and CDR2 SVGIG (reference sequence). Trimming stripped 7 bases from V and 3 bases from J, with 15 bases between. The CDR3 bases are TGTGCCTCCCACCGCGAGCGGGACACCGGGGAGCTGTTTTTT. Translation gives CASHRERDTGELFF.

This clonotype was found a few times. A read error is possible here, since a much larger clone lies one base away. This chain uses TRBV12-3 or TRBV12-4 with TRBJ2-3; TRBD2 matches at 7 bases. The CDR3 consists of 17 residues. V shed 3 bases and J 6 bases; nucleotides not matched to a gene: 15. CDR3 coding DNA: TGTGCCAGCAGTTTCGTGACGGCGGGAGATCTGCGCGATACGCAGTATTTT. Encoded protein: CASSFVTAGDLRDTQYF.

This rearrangement joins TRBV11-2 to TRBJ2-7, with 7 bases lining up with TRBD2. Trimming cost V 9 bases and J 7 bases; bases outside gene matches: 9. CDR1 and CDR2 from the germline V gene are SGHAT and FQNNGV. The CDR3 covers 12 residues. For the CDR3, the DNA is TGTGCCAGTAGCGGGCCCGGGGCGGAGCAGTACTTC. Its translation is CASSGPGAEQYF. The whole variable domain, filled in from reference TRBV11-2 and TRBJ2-7, reads EAGVAQSPRYKIIEKRQSVAFWCNPISGHATLYWYQQILGQGPKLLIQFQNNGVVDDSQLPKDRFSAERLKGVDSTLKIQPAKLEDSAVYLCASSGPGAEQYFGPGTRLTVT.

Turning to this clonotype: This may come from a read error, since a much larger clone is one base off. The gene calls are TRBV7-2 and TRBJ2-7, with D maybe TRBD1 (5 bases). The germline V gene has CDR1 SGHTA and CDR2 FQGNSA. The CDR3 consists of 13 residues. With 5 bases removed from V and 6 bases from J, the gap between germline ends came to 14 bases. The CDR3 nucleotides are TGTGCCAGCAGCACACACACAGGCTCCGAGCAGTACTTC. This encodes CASSTHTGSEQYF. Based on the CDR3 plus reference TRBV7-2 and TRBJ2-7, the full variable domain is GAGVSQSPSNKVTEKGKDVELRCDPISGHTALYWYRQSLGQGLEFLIYFQGNSAPDKSGLPSDRFSAERTGGSVSTLTIQRTQQEDSAVYLCASSTHTGSEQYFGPGTRLTVT.

This clonotype was seen more than once but under ten times. This rearrangement joins TRBV30 to TRBJ2-6; D possibly corresponds to TRBD2 (5 bases). Trimming left V 2 bases short and J 0 bases short, with 14 bases between. CDR3 length: 17 residues. Germline V lookup: CDR1 GTSNPN, CDR2 SVGIG (reference sequence). CDR3 residues: CAWSPRGGSSGANVLTF. CDR3 sequence (DNA): TGTGCCTGGAGTCCCCGGGGTGGGAGCTCTGGGGCCAACGTCCTGACTTTC. Variable domain in full (rest from reference TRBV30 and TRBJ2-6): SQTIHQWPATLVQPVGSPLSLECTVEGTSNPNLYWYRQAAGRGLQLLFYSVGIGQISSEVPQNLSASRPQDRQFILSSKKLLLSDSGFYLCAWSPRGGSSGANVLTFGAGSRLTVL.

This clonotype was seen at least ten times. The CDR3 coding sequence is TGTGCCAGCAGCTTGGCACGGGGGTACGGGAATGAAAAACTGTTTTTT. As protein: CASSLARGYGNEKLFF. The J gene is TRBJ1-4, the V gene TRBV7-9; perhaps TRBD1 as D (5 bases). V was cut by 3 bases and J by 5 bases, with 16 bases left in between. CDR3 length equals 16 residues. Germline V gene data show CDR1 as SEHNR and CDR2 as FQNEAQ (reference sequence).

Many counts were recorded for this clonotype. CDR3 in amino acids: CASSQDPPRTMNTEAFF. The CDR3 nucleotides are TGCGCCAGCAGCCAAGATCCGCCGCGGACTATGAACACTGAAGCTTTCTTT. The rearrangement links TRBV4-1 to TRBJ1-1; no definite D call. Germline V lookup: CDR1 MGHRA, CDR2 YSYEKL. The CDR3 totals 17 residues. Trimming removed 0 bases from V and 0 bases from J, with 14 bases in between.

This clonotype was found many times. The chain uses TRBV6-1 and TRBJ2-2; tentative D call: TRBD1 (6 bases). In germline, CDR1 is MNHNS, CDR2 SASEGT. Trimming took off 5 bases at V and 6 bases at J, with 10 bases between the two ends. This CDR3 is built from 13 residues. The chain's CDR3 is CASSLNRAGELFF. CDR3 coding DNA: TGTGCCAGCAGTCTCAACAGGGCCGGGGAGCTGTTTTTT.